The T cell receptor beta chain described here comes from a study of blood T cell repertoires in COVID-19. Overall study: Samples came from the United States, Italy and Spain, spanning acute and convalescent COVID-19. PBMCs, B-cell-depleted T cells, or T cells provided the cDNA or gDNA that made up the material.

The protocol was immunoSEQ multiplex PCR, while the TCRdb copy is restricted to in-frame clones and leaves out a portion. Of fewer than 250,000 clones listed, around four fifths are singletons. The CDR3 loop spans 14 amino acids. Trimming cost V 1 base and J 7 bases, with 10 bases left between them. In germline, CDR1 is SGHAT, CDR2 FQNNGV. The sample taken for sequencing was peripheral blood. The genes are TRBV11-2 and TRBJ2-2; D perhaps matches TRBD2 (5 bases). The TCR was taken from a woman over 75 with COVID-19, enrolled during active disease. This CDR3 is CASSLATGSGELFF. In DNA, the CDR3 is TGTGCCAGCAGCTTAGCTACGGGGAGCGGGGAGCTGTTTTTT.